The table lists the clone carrying this T cell receptor (beta chain) with many counts. Its matching antigen is unknown. The source of the sample is a study of T cells after posttransplantation cyclophosphamide. Cyclophosphamide on days +3 and +4 followed busulfan-fludarabine conditioning and a marrow graft. TCRdb keeps only in-frame clones here, not all; method: immunoSEQ multiplex PCR. The specimen has about 25,000 clones, none found just once. Study results and caveats: Skin or GI-infiltrating T cells shared few TRB sequences with blood. After PTCy, TRB diversity resembled that of CNI/methotrexate controls.

This CDR3 is built from 14 residues. V was pared by 6 bases and J by 3 bases, with 6 bases of the junction left unmatched. In germline, CDR1 is SGHTA, CDR2 FQGNSA. Sequenced material: PBMCs, taken after allogeneic stem cell transplant with posttransplant cyclophosphamide. This chain links TRBV7-2 with TRBJ2-7, with TRBD1 identical over 9 bases. The origin of this receptor is a male patient under 35 who received an allogeneic stem cell transplant from a related donor, was CMV-positive, and had no GVHD. Some of these T cells may belong to the graft donor. The CDR3 region is CASRSGTGHYEQYF. CDR3 DNA sequence: TGTGCCAGCAGGTCCGGGACAGGGCACTACGAGCAGTACTTC.